This T cell receptor beta chain was profiled in a study of blood T cell repertoires in COVID-19. Produced via immunoSEQ multiplex PCR; TCRdb's table is partial and in-frame only. The table includes more than 200,000 clones, around four fifths detected once. This clone showed up just once. This TCR was sampled from a woman between 45 and 65 years old with acute or convalescent COVID-19. Material: peripheral blood.

CDR3 residues: CASRTGTEAFF. The CDR3 DNA reads as TGTGCCAGTAGGACAGGAACTGAAGCTTTCTTT. The chain links TRBV19 to TRBJ1-1; possible D gene TRBD1, 6 bases. Per germline, CDR1 LNHDA and CDR2 SQIVND (reference sequence). This CDR3 region has 11 residues. V shed 6 bases and J shed 5 bases, with 7 bases lying between them.